The sequence of this TCR beta chain was determined in a study of cytotoxic CD8 clonotypes in ibrutinib-treated CLL. The CDR3 extends over 19 amino acids. The germline gives CDR1 LGHNA, CDR2 YSLEER. J was trimmed by 6 bases and V by 1 base; bases with no gene match: 15. Libraries were prepared by immunoSEQ multiplex PCR; TCRdb keeps only in-frame clonotypes and omits some of them. The sample lists hundreds of thousands of clones, roughly 80% occurring once. This receptor was obtained from a human donor with chronic lymphocytic leukemia. The gene calls are TRBV4-3 and TRBJ2-1; 10 positions match TRBD2. The sequencing here drew on PBMCs, taken before ibrutinib treatment. The CDR3 sequence: CASSQVIYRSGRAPNEQFF. CDR3 DNA sequence: TGCGCCAGCAGCCAAGTTATTTATCGGAGCGGGAGGGCCCCCAATGAGCAGTTCTTC.